The 32 T cell receptor beta chains given below trace back to one sample, sequenced in a study of T-cell reconstitution after alpha-beta-depleted transplantation in children. Library preparation (for TCRbeta) was performed with unique molecular identifiers. One entry per CDR3 protein, called by TCRdb with MiXCR from the PCR reads. This table holds over 200,000 distinct CDR3 sequences, roughly 9% found once. The starting material was PBMCs from the stem cell graft donor, obtained from the stem cell graft. The receptors derive from a human donor who donated a stem cell graft to a child with acute lymphoblastic leukemia.

This clonotype was detected many times. The chain combines TRBV5-5 with TRBJ1-2; D not resolved. The CDR3 totals 13 residues. Germline V lookup: CDR1 SGHKS, CDR2 YYEKEE (reference sequence). V was clipped by 2 bases and J by 4 bases, with 9 bases between them. In DNA, the CDR3 is TGTGCCAGCAGCTTCGCTCAGACCTATGGCTACACCTTC. Translation: CASSFAQTYGYTF.

This rearrangement joins TRBV10-3 to TRBJ1-2; 11 bases line up with TRBD1. The CDR3 has 15 residues. The V segment lost 8 bases and the J segment 3 bases; nucleotides outside the gene matches: 8. Germline CDR1 ENHRY, CDR2 SYGVKD. DNA of the CDR3: TGTGCCATCCGAAGGACAGGGGGCCGTGACTATGGCTACACCTTC. Residues: CAIRRTGGRDYGYTF.

Only a few counts were recorded for this clonotype. The V call is TRBV12-3 or TRBV12-4, the J call TRBJ2-2; D is tentatively TRBD1 or TRBD2 (6 bases each). This CDR3 has 13 amino acids. V lost 2 bases and J lost 7, with 8 bases in between. The CDR3 DNA sequence: TGTGCCAGCAGTTTAAAGGGGGGCGGGGAGCTGTTTTTT. Its protein is CASSLKGGGELFF.

The gene calls are TRBV27 and TRBJ2-7, with D unclear. With 1 base removed from V and 7 bases from J, the gap between germline ends came to 8 bases. The germline gives CDR1 MNHEY, CDR2 SMNVEV (reference sequence). This CDR3 has 12 amino acids. CDR3 sequence: CASSLLGGEQYF. As DNA, the CDR3 is TGTGCCAGCAGTTTATTGGGTGGAGAGCAGTACTTC.

The chain combines TRBV20-1 with TRBJ2-7; 9 bases are shared with TRBD1. The germline V gene has CDR1 DFQATT and CDR2 SNEGSKA (reference sequence). With V trimmed by 5 bases and J by 4 bases, 9 bases remained unmatched. The CDR3 length is 14 residues. CDR3 nucleotides: TGCAGTGCTCGCCGGCGGGACAGGGTATACGAGCAGTACTTC. It encodes CSARRRDRVYEQYF.

A few counts support this clonotype. The rearrangement uses TRBV23-1 and TRBJ1-4, with D hard to call. TRBV23-1 is reported as an ORF; its role is uncertain. Trimming took off 8 bases at V and 6 bases at J, with 19 bases between the two ends. The length of the CDR3 is 15 residues. This CDR3 is CASGPRPRADEKLFF. The CDR3 DNA sequence: TGCGCCAGCGGCCCGCGGCCTCGGGCGGATGAAAAACTGTTTTTT.

This clonotype was observed many times. The chain is built from TRBV18 and TRBJ2-3; the D gene is possibly TRBD1 (5 bases). CDR1 is KGHSH and CDR2 is LQKENI in the germline V gene. This CDR3 contains 15 residues. The ends were cut back, 4 bases at V and 4 bases at J, with 15 bases in the middle. DNA for the CDR3: TGTGCCAGCTCACGTGGCCAGGGAAGCGCAGATACGCAGTATTTT. Protein sequence: CASSRGQGSADTQYF.

This clonotype was counted a few times. The chain carries TRBV20-1 and TRBJ2-7, with 11 positions matching TRBD1. From germline, CDR1 is DFQATT and CDR2 SNEGSKA (reference sequence). With V trimmed by 0 bases and J by 3 bases, 4 bases remained unmatched. CDR3 length: 15 amino acids. The CDR3 loop is CSARDPGTGGYEQYF. The CDR3 coding sequence is TGCAGTGCTAGAGATCCCGGGACAGGGGGCTACGAGCAGTACTTC.

The chain carries TRBV11-1 and TRBJ2-1; tentatively, D is TRBD2 (7 bases). Germline CDR1 is SGHAT and CDR2 is FQDESV (reference sequence). V was trimmed by 0 bases and J by 3 bases, leaving 21 bases between them. This CDR3 has 19 residues. The CDR3 region has the DNA TGTGCCAGCAGCTTAGCCCCCATTCGGGGGGCATCTTACTACAATGAGCAGTTCTTC. The encoded protein is CASSLAPIRGASYYNEQFF.

CDR3 nucleotides: TGCGCCAGCAGCTTGCGTAGAGAGATGAACACTGAAGCTTTCTTT. This encodes CASSLRREMNTEAFF. The chain is built from TRBV5-1 and TRBJ1-1, with unresolved D. Per the germline V gene, CDR1 is SGHRS and CDR2 is YFSETQ. V was clipped by 1 base and J by 0 bases, with 10 bases between them. This CDR3 has 15 amino acids.

This clonotype occurred a few times. The chain has TRBV7-2 and TRBJ2-5; maybe TRBD2 (5 bases). The germline gives CDR1 SGHTA, CDR2 FQGNSA. The CDR3 spans 13 residues. CDR3 DNA: TGTGCAACTACCCCGGGGTTTGGAGAGACCCAGTACTTC. Translation: CATTPGFGETQYF.

This clonotype was recorded a few times. This chain joins TRBV7-9 and TRBJ1-1; D gene uncertain. The CDR3 runs 14 residues. V was shortened by 3 bases and J by 0 bases, with 8 bases between the two germline ends. CDR1 is SEHNR, CDR2 FQNEAQ, per germline (reference sequence). The CDR3 nucleotides are TGTGCCAGCAGCTTGACGACGGTGAACACTGAAGCTTTCTTT. Protein sequence: CASSLTTVNTEAFF.

Only a few counts were recorded for this clonotype. The chain uses TRBV15 and TRBJ1-1, with 8 bases aligning to TRBD1. The ends lost 0 bases at V and 4 bases at J; junction bases unmatched: 7. Germline V CDR1 and CDR2: LNHNV, YYDKDF (reference sequence). The CDR3 sequence is 16 residues long. For the CDR3, the DNA is TGTGCCACCAGCAGAGATGTTCCAGGGGGCCCCACTGAAGCTTTCTTT. This translates into CATSRDVPGGPTEAFF.

In its sample, this clonotype was seen a few times. The V gene is TRBV27, the J gene TRBJ1-2; no reliable D call. Trimming shortened V by 3 bases and J by 0 bases, and 11 bases separated the two germline ends. Germline lookup yields CDR1 MNHEY and CDR2 SMNVEV (reference sequence). This CDR3 contains 15 residues. Written as DNA, the CDR3 is TGTGCCAGCAGTTTCTCGACGGGAGCTAACTATGGCTACACCTTC. Translating gives CASSFSTGANYGYTF.

This clonotype came up a few times. The chain has TRBV15 and TRBJ1-3; weak D call: TRBD1 (5 bases). The CDR3 sequence is 18 residues long. Deletions cut 0 bases from V and 0 bases from J, with 15 bases between. The germline V gene has CDR1 LNHNV and CDR2 YYDKDF (reference sequence). The CDR3 sequence is CATSRETIGAGSGNTIYF. The CDR3 DNA is TGTGCCACCAGCAGAGAAACGATAGGGGCCGGCTCTGGAAACACCATATATTTT.

This sequence joins TRBV10-3 and TRBJ2-5; 7 bases are a match to TRBD1. This CDR3 is built from 12 residues. Germline values: CDR1 ENHRY, CDR2 SYGVKD. Trimming cost V 7 bases and J 7 bases; bases outside gene matches: 6. CDR3 amino acids: CAIMTGSGTQYF. The CDR3 DNA sequence: TGTGCCATCATGACAGGGTCGGGGACCCAGTACTTC.

This clonotype was counted only a few times. The chain employs TRBV3-1 and TRBJ2-5; TRBD2 matches 8 bases. From germline, CDR1 is LGHDT and CDR2 YNNKEL (reference sequence). The CDR3 has 15 residues. The J segment lost 4 bases and the V segment lost 3 bases, leaving 7 bases of the junction unmatched. The CDR3 here is CASSQDGLAGETQYF. The CDR3 DNA reads TGTGCCAGCAGCCAGGATGGACTAGCAGGAGAGACCCAGTACTTC.

Here the CDR3 reads CASSPQDYGYTF. The DNA of the CDR3 is TGTGCCAGCAGTCCCCAGGACTATGGCTACACCTTC. This chain joins TRBV12-3 or TRBV12-4 and TRBJ1-2; D is undetermined. This CDR3 region has 12 residues. With 5 bases removed from V and 3 bases from J, the gap between germline ends came to 7 bases.

The gene calls are TRBV25-1 and TRBJ1-2; no definite D call. The germline gives CDR1 MGHDK, CDR2 SYGVNS. This CDR3 is built from 12 residues. Trimming left V 3 bases short and J 1 base short, with 3 bases between. CDR3 residues: CASSDYNYGYTF. CDR3 nucleotide sequence: TGTGCCAGCAGTGATTATAACTATGGCTACACCTTC.

In its sample, this clonotype was seen many times. The chain joins TRBV2 to TRBJ2-6, with D tentatively TRBD1 (5 bases). This CDR3 contains 14 residues. Looked up from germline, CDR1 is SNHLY and CDR2 is FYNNEI. With 8 bases removed from V and 2 bases from J, the gap between germline ends came to 10 bases. The CDR3 spells CASDRRAGANVLTF. CDR3 bases: TGTGCCAGCGACAGAAGAGCTGGGGCCAACGTCCTGACTTTC.

This clonotype was counted only a few times. The chain links TRBV19 to TRBJ2-5; no definite D call. Germline assignment: CDR1 LNHDA and CDR2 SQIVND (reference sequence). The CDR3 consists of 14 residues. Trimming removed 4 bases from V and 1 base from J, with 10 bases in between. CDR3 nucleotide sequence: TGTGCCAGTAGTACCCGTGCAGGCCAAGAGACCCAGTACTTC. This encodes CASSTRAGQETQYF.

Comments on this clonotype: Possible read error: a much larger clone is one base away. J is TRBJ2-7 and V is TRBV20-1; no definite D call. This CDR3 has 15 residues. Germline CDR1 is DFQATT and CDR2 is SNEGSKA (reference sequence). CDR3 nucleotides: TGCAATGCTAGAGAAGGCCTTACGGAGCTACGAGGGCAGTACTTC. Translated: CNAREGLTELRGQYF.

The table lists this clonotype with many counts. This chain links TRBV5-6 with TRBJ2-7, with TRBD1 identical over 10 bases. CDR3 size: 14 residues. Germline-derived CDR1 and CDR2 are SGHDT and YYEEEE. V shed 3 bases, J shed 3 bases, and the junction held 3 bases outside the gene matches. CDR3 amino acids: CASSWGQGNYEQYF. For the CDR3, the DNA is TGTGCCAGCAGCTGGGGACAGGGGAACTACGAGCAGTACTTC.

This clonotype has at least ten counts. The V and J genes are TRBV29-1 and TRBJ2-3; D ambiguous. Trimming took 4 bases from V and 0 from J, leaving 5 bases between them. This CDR3 region has 12 residues. Germline CDR1 and CDR2: SQVTM and ANQGSEA. CDR3 sequence (DNA): TGCAGCGTTGTATCTAGCACAGATACGCAGTATTTT. It translates to CSVVSSTDTQYF.

This clonotype was counted at least ten times. The V and J genes are TRBV5-1 and TRBJ1-1, with TRBD1 matching over 8 bases. Germline V gene sequence: CDR1 SGHRS, CDR2 YFSETQ. J lost 0 bases, V lost 4 bases, and 2 bases had no gene match. The CDR3 covers 14 residues. CDR3 nucleotides: TGCGCCAGCAGCGTGACAGGGGTGAACACTGAAGCTTTCTTT. Translated: CASSVTGVNTEAFF.

This clonotype was detected only a few times. V is TRBV7-9 and J is TRBJ1-2; 10 nucleotides line up with TRBD1. V shed 3 bases and J 8 bases; nucleotides not matched to a gene: 9. CDR3 length: 15 residues. Germline CDR1 reads SEHNR; CDR2 reads FQNEAQ (reference sequence). The CDR3 coding sequence is TGTGCCAGCAGCTTGGGTGGGACAGGGGTGTCCGGCTACACCTTC. Amino acid sequence: CASSLGGTGVSGYTF.

This clonotype was found many times. The chain employs TRBV12-3 or TRBV12-4 and TRBJ1-1; D is possibly TRBD1 (6 bases). V was clipped by 0 bases and J by 9 bases, with 11 bases between them. The CDR3 runs 13 residues. The CDR3 loop is CASSLAEQGKAFF. In DNA form, the CDR3 reads TGTGCCAGCAGTTTAGCGGAACAGGGAAAAGCTTTCTTT.

The rearrangement links TRBV6-4 to TRBJ2-3; D call uncertain. Per germline, CDR1 MRHNA and CDR2 SNTAGT. CDR3 length: 14 amino acids. V was shortened by 6 bases and J by 3 bases, with 13 bases between the two germline ends. CDR3 DNA sequence: TGTGCCAGCAGCGCCGAAATAAGTACAGATACGCAGTATTTT. Translated: CASSAEISTDTQYF.

This clonotype was recorded at least ten times. This chain links TRBV29-1 with TRBJ2-7; D possibly corresponds to TRBD2 (6 bases). The V gene's germline CDR1 is SQVTM and CDR2 ANQGSEA. The CDR3 is 14 residues long. The V end lost 6 bases, the J end lost 6 bases, and 21 bases lay between the germline ends. The CDR3 DNA reads as TGCAGCGTCTCGACAGCGGGTGGGAAGAGCGAGCAGTACTTC. Residues: CSVSTAGGKSEQYF.

The chain employs TRBV20-1 and TRBJ1-2, with D hard to call. CDR3 length: 14 amino acids. CDR1 is DFQATT and CDR2 is SNEGSKA in the germline V gene (reference sequence). V was cut by 1 base and J by 3 bases, with 12 bases left in between. The CDR3 DNA is TGCAGTGCTAGAGTAGGGTTCACGGACTATGGCTACACCTTC. It codes for CSARVGFTDYGYTF.

This clonotype was counted between two and nine times. A read error may produce the germline difference seen at one junction end. CDR3: CASTINTGELFF. The CDR3 DNA is TGTGCCAGTACTATAAACACCGGGGAGCTGTTTTTT. The genes are TRBV19 and TRBJ2-2; D call uncertain. The CDR3 is 12 amino acids. Per germline, CDR1 LNHDA and CDR2 SQIVND (reference sequence).

This chain uses TRBV12-3 or TRBV12-4 with TRBJ2-2; possible D gene TRBD2, 6 bases. V lost 5 bases and J 2 bases, leaving 12 bases between the germline ends. The CDR3 spans 15 residues. The CDR3 region is CASSRGGDNTGELFF. The CDR3 nucleotides read TGTGCCAGCAGTCGCGGCGGGGATAACACCGGGGAGCTGTTTTTT.